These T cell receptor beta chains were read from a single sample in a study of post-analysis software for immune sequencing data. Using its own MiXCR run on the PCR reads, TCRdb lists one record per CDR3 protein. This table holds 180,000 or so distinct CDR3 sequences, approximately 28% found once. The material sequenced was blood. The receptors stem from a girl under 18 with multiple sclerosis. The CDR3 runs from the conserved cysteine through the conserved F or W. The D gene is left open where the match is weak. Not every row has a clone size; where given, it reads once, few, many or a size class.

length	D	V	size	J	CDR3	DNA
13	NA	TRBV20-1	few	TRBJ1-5	CSARDFGNQPQHF	TGCAGTGCTAGAGATTTCGGGAATCAGCCCCAGCATTTT
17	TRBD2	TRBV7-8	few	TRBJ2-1	CASSPPSGTSGADEQFF	TGTGCCAGCAGCCCGCCCTCCGGGACTAGCGGGGCCGATGAGCAGTTCTTC
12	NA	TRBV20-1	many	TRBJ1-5	CSAREGVQPQHF	TGCAGTGCTAGAGAGGGGGTTCAGCCCCAGCATTTT
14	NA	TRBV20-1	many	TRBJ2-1	CSAPAWLAPNEQFF	TGCAGTGCTCCCGCGTGGCTAGCCCCCAATGAGCAGTTCTTC
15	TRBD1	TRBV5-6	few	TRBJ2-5	CASSLGPTGKETQYF	TGTGCCAGCAGCTTGGGCCCGACAGGGAAAGAGACCCAGTACTTC
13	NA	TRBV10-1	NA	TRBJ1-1	CASSEGGPAEAFF	TGCGCCAGCAGTGAGGGGGGTCCCGCGGAAGCTTTCTTT
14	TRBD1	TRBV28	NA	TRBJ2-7	CASSLPGGMGEQYF	TGTGCCAGCAGCCTACCAGGGGGAATGGGCGAGCAGTACTTC
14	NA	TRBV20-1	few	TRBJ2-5	CSSPDHLGGETQYF	TGCAGTTCCCCGGACCATCTCGGGGGAGAGACCCAGTACTTC
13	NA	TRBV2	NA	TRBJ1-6	CASSAGEASPLHF	TGTGCCAGCAGTGCAGGGGAGGCATCACCCCTCCACTTT
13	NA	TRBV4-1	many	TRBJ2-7	CASSQTVRREQYF	TGCGCCAGCAGCCAGACAGTCCGAAGGGAGCAGTACTTC
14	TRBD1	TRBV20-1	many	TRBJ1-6	CSAPGQGINSPLHF	TGCAGTGCTCCCGGACAGGGCATAAACTCACCCCTCCACTTT
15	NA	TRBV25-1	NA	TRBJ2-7	CASSESGTGAYEQYF	TGTGCCAGCAGTGAATCCGGGACGGGAGCCTACGAGCAGTACTTC
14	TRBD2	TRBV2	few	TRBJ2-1	CASSEGTSVNEQFF	TGTGCCAGCAGTGAAGGGACTAGTGTCAATGAGCAGTTCTTC
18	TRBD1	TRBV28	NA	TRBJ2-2	CASSFPRQGSINTGELFF	TGTGCCAGCAGTTTCCCTAGACAGGGAAGCATCAACACCGGGGAGCTGTTTTTT
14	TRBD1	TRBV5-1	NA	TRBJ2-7	CASSHGQGSYEQYF	TGCGCCAGCAGCCACGGACAGGGGTCCTACGAGCAGTACTTC
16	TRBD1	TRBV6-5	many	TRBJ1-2	CASSPPPTGLNYGYTF	TGTGCCAGCAGTCCCCCCCCGACAGGGCTTAACTATGGCTACACCTTC
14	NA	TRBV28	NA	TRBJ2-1	CASSPRQSYNEQFF	TGTGCCAGCAGTCCCCGACAGTCCTACAATGAGCAGTTCTTC
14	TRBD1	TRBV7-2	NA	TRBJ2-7	CASSLRQGSNEQYF	TGTGCCAGCAGCTTACGACAGGGGAGCAACGAGCAGTACTTC
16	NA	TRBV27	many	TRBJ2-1	CASSYGVPSSYNEQFF	TGTGCCAGCAGTTATGGGGTCCCGAGCTCCTACAATGAGCAGTTCTTC
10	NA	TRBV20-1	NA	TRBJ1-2	CSADYYGYTF	TGCAGCGCGGACTACTATGGCTACACCTTC
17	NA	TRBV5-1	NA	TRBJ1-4	CASSLGTSQGNSEKRFF	TGCGCCAGCAGCTTGGGCACCTCACAGGGTAATAGTGAAAAACGGTTTTTT
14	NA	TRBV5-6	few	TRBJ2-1	CASSFGDTYNEQFF	TGTGCCAGCAGTTTCGGGGACACCTACAATGAGCAGTTCTTC